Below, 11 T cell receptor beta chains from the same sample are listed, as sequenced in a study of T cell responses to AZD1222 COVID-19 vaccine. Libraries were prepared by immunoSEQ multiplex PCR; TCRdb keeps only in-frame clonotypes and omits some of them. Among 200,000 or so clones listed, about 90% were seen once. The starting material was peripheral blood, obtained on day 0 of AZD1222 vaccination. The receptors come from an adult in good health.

The CDR3, as DNA: TGCGCCAGCAGCTTGCAGAGGTCGGGCACCGGGGAGCTGTTTTTT. Amino acids: CASSLQRSGTGELFF. The chain employs TRBV5-1 and TRBJ2-2; D is unclear. Deletions cut 1 base from V and 4 bases from J, with 11 bases between. Germline CDR1 reads SGHRS; CDR2 reads YFSETQ. CDR3 size: 15 residues.

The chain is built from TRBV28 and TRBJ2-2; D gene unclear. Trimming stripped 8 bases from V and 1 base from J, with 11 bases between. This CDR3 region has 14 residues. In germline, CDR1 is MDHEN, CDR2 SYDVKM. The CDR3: CASAWTGNTGELFF. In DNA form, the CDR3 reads TGTGCCAGCGCTTGGACCGGGAACACCGGGGAGCTGTTTTTT.

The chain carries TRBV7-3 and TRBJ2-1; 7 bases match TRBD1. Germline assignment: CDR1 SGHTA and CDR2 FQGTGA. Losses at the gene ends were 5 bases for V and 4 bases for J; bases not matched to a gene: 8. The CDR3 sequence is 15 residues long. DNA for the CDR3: TGTGCCAGCAGCCCCCGGGACAGAGGGTACAATGAGCAGTTCTTC. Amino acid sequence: CASSPRDRGYNEQFF.

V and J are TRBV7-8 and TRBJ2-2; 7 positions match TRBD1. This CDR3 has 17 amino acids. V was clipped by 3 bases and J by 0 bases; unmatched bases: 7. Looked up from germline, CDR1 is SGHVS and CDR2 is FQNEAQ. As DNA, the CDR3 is TGTGCCAGCAGCTTGGTGAGCAGGGGGACGAACACCGGGGAGCTGTTTTTT. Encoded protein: CASSLVSRGTNTGELFF.

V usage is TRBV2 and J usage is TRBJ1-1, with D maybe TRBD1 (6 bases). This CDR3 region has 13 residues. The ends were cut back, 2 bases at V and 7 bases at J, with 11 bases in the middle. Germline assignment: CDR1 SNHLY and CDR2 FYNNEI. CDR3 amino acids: CASSERGKVEAFF. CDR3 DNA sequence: TGTGCCAGCAGTGAAAGGGGGAAGGTTGAAGCTTTCTTT.

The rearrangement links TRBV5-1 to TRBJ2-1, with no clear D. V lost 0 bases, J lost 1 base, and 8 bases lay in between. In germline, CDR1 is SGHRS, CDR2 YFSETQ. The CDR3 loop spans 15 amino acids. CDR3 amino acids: CASSLVRASYNEQFF. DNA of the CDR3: TGCGCCAGCAGCTTGGTCCGGGCTTCCTACAATGAGCAGTTCTTC.

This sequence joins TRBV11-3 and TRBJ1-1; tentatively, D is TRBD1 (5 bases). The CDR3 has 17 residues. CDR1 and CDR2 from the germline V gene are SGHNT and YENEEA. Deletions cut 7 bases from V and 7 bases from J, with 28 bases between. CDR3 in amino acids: CASIWTGRPPGRGEAFF. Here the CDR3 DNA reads TGTGCCAGCATTTGGACGGGCCGCCCACCGGGGCGTGGTGAAGCTTTCTTT.

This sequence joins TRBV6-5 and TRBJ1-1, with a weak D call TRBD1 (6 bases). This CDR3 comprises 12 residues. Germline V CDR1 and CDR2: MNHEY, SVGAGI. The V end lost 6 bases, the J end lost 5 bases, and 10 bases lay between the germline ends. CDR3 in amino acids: CASSRGRTEAFF. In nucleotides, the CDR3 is TGTGCCAGCAGCAGGGGAAGGACTGAAGCTTTCTTT.

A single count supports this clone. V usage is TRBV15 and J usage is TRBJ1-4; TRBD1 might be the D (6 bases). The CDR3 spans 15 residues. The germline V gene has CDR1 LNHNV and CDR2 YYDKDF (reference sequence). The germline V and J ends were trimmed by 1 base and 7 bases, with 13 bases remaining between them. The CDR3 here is CATSRGPGEFEKLFF. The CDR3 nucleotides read TGTGCCACCAGCAGAGGTCCAGGGGAGTTTGAAAAACTGTTTTTT.

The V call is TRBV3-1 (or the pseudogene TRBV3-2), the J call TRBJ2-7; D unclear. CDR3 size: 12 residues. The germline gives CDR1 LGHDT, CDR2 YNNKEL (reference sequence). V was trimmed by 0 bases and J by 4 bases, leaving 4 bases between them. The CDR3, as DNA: TGTGCCAGCAGCCAAGATCAATACGAGCAGTACTTC. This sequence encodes CASSQDQYEQYF.

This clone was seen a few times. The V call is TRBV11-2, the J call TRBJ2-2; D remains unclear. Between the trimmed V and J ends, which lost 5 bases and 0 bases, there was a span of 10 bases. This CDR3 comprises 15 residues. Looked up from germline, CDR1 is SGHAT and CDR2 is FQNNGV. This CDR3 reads CASSNHHPNTGELFF. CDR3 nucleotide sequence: TGTGCCAGCAGCAACCACCACCCGAACACCGGGGAGCTGTTTTTT.